This T cell receptor beta chain originates from a study of cytotoxic CD8 clonotypes in ibrutinib-treated CLL (dated by TCRdb to the early 2020s). Regarding the complete study: In this cohort, more than 14 patients were treatment-naive and approximately 10 were relapsed/refractory, while around 18 had unmutated IGHV. On average, each sample had some 260,000 productive templates and almost 95,000 productive rearrangements. Response samples were obtained after a median of approximately 12 months of treatment, with a range of roughly 6 to 36 months. All remission and progressive disease samples were collected while patients were still receiving ibrutinib. Of the 86 participants in the trial, about 26 had longitudinal samples available. Cryopreserved peripheral blood mononuclear cells were collected before treatment, at response, and at either disease progression or sustained remission. Responses were partial in some 24 patients and complete in 2; after median around 66 months follow-up, some 14 stayed in remission and about 12 progressed.

From the cysteine up to the phenylalanine, the CDR3 has a length of 14 residues. The kept DNA is CDR3 alone, 42 bases in frame from the first base. V is trimmed back by 3 bases and J by 5 bases, and the junction contains 3 bases that no gene match accounts for. The germline V gene yields KGHSH for CDR1 and LQKENI for CDR2. General study outcomes and caveats: Sampling times were not matched between sustained-remission and progressing patients, and lymph node repertoires were not studied. Public clonotypes were rare and either shrank or stayed stable during treatment, and the rise in clonality at ibrutinib response reflected expansion of private clonotypes. At ibrutinib response clonality went up, during sustained remission it held steady, and at progression it dropped back toward baseline. At baseline, clonality was higher than in age-matched healthy donors and showed a strong correlation with circulating CD8+ T-cell counts.

On a MiSeq, deep resolution sequencing aimed for a depth between 1 in 1 million and 1 in 200,000 T cells, with each clonotype covered 10x on average. The immunoSEQ hsTCRB Kit was used to generate the TCR beta libraries. Turning to the authors' computational methods: Data were analyzed with ImmunoSEQ Data Assistant and ImmunoSEQ Analyzer, with V, D and J genes assigned per IMGT definitions. Clonality was computed as one minus normalized Shannon entropy of productive rearrangement frequencies, ranging from 0 to 1. Public clonotype analysis was restricted to overrepresented clonotypes comprising at least 0.05% of each patient's repertoire. Repertoires from thirteen age-matched healthy donors in immuneACCESS were used as clonality controls. In TCRdb, the immuneACCESS table is reduced to in-frame sequences with V and J assigned. These tables do not hold every clone; where another copy was compared, an unresolved V gene accounts for under half, and the others remain unexplained. The V and J calls and clone size were taken over from that table, and D and trimming were inferred from the DNA. The sample includes over 95,000 clones, with 58% observed a single time. Jointly, the top ten make up about 39% of the sample.

Interpreted using the paper, the time point label stands for: 20 to 25 months on ibrutinib. For TCR beta library preparation, around 2 micrograms of genomic DNA were isolated from cryopreserved PBMCs. High-throughput TCR beta sequencing was performed on longitudinal blood samples from CLL patients receiving ibrutinib monotherapy. The patients took part in an open-label, single-center phase 2 trial of ibrutinib monotherapy. In its sample, this clone was seen a few times. Its antigen target is currently unknown. It has no much larger one-base neighbor in the sample; base qualities were not kept. The sequenced sample was PBMCs, obtained after 24 months of ibrutinib treatment. The chain is assembled from TRBV18 and TRBJ1-5, with 8 bases matching TRBD1. The origin of this receptor is a human donor with chronic lymphocytic leukemia. The bases are TGTGCCAGCTCACCGGGACAGGAGCATCAGCCCCAGCATTTT. It encodes CASSPGQEHQPQHF.